This T cell receptor (beta chain) was captured by sequencing in a study of blood T cell repertoires in COVID-19. At the level of the study: COVID-19 samples, acute and convalescent, were from the United States, Italy and Spain. The analysed material was cDNA or gDNA that came from T cells, B-cell-depleted T cells, or PBMCs.

The authors' processing: Quantification of nucleated cells was approximated via reference gene primer amplification. TCRdb's table, derived via immunoSEQ multiplex PCR, lists solely in-frame clones and lacks some. The D gene and trimming were derived from the DNA, and the V and J assignments and clone size from that table. The table shows some 180,000 clones, with roughly 76% occurring only once. In germline, CDR1 is LNHNV, CDR2 YYDKDF (reference sequence). Trimming stripped 0 bases from V and 7 bases from J, with 12 bases between. This CDR3 contains 15 residues. The receptor was derived from a woman aged 45-60 years with active or convalescent COVID-19. The V gene is TRBV15, the J gene TRBJ1-4; D possibly corresponds to TRBD1 (5 bases). Sample: peripheral blood. CDR3 coding DNA: TGTGCCACCAGCAGAGATCGGGGGGGAGGTGAAAAACTGTTTTTT. Translation: CATSRDRGGGEKLFF. The variable domain in full, with the rest retrieved from reference TRBV15 and TRBJ1-4, is DAMVIQNPRYQVTQFGKPVTLSCSQTLNHNVMYWYQQKSSQAPKLLFHYYDKDFNNEADTPDNFQSRRPNTSFCFLDIRSPGLGDTAMYLCATSRDRGGGEKLFFGSGTQLSVL.